The clone carrying this T cell receptor (beta chain) was seen repeatedly, ten times or more. Its specificity is not known. The time point: patch test 1, 2 weeks after DPC sensitization. The treatment denotes: therapeutic diphenylcyclopropenone sensitization with weekly scalp DPC. Blood was collected ahead of every patch test applied. This sample is part of a study of human T cells and chemical hapten exposure. Each CDR3 protein is one row after TCRdb ran MiXCR on the RACE reads. The table includes roughly 100,000 distinct CDR3 sequences, 11% detected once. The CDR3 has 18 amino acids. V gave up 3 bases and J gave up 3 bases, with 21 bases separating them. Study-wide points: Expanded TCRs were compared with controls, and the expanded TCRs formed significantly more large CDR3 similarity clusters.

The clonotype comes from a middle-aged woman with alopecia areata. Some clones in this sample may be carry-over from other donors' samples. Sequenced here: whole blood, sampled in connection with sensitization to the hapten diphenylcyclopropenone (DPC). The V and J genes are TRBV12-3 or TRBV12-4 and TRBJ2-1, with D perhaps matching TRBD2 (5 bases). CDR3 in amino acids: CASSFPTGKGWRYNEQFF. The CDR3 nucleotides are TGTGCCAGCAGTTTCCCCACGGGGAAAGGATGGCGCTACAATGAGCAGTTCTTC.